This T cell receptor (beta chain) appears in the sequencing data of a study of early T cells in non-severe SARS-CoV-2 infection. Study-wide context: From unsorted whole blood, bulk RNA was sequenced, and the chains remained unpaired. Points from the study as a whole: There was a bias toward anti-spike CD8 responses in VDJdb matching, which missed private and CD4 specificities.

The CDR3 runs to 15 residues. V was clipped by 6 bases and J by 5 bases; unmatched bases: 5. CDR1 and CDR2 from the germline V gene are MNHNS and SASEGT. Turning to this clonotype: Antigen unknown.

Researchers tagged individual cDNA molecules with unique molecular identifiers. TCRdb used MiXCR to reprocess the 5' RACE reads, holding one entry per CDR3 protein. The data hold around 53,000 distinct CDR3 sequences, with approximately 10% observed a single time. This chain joins TRBV6-1 and TRBJ2-1; 12 nucleotides agree with TRBD2. The sequenced material came from whole blood. This clonotype was sampled from an adult who was a healthcare worker with PCR-confirmed SARS-CoV-2 infection or an uninfected control (not recorded which). As DNA, the CDR3 is TGTGCCAGCAGCCCCCTAGCGGGGGGGCACAATGAGCAGTTCTTC. Residues: CASSPLAGGHNEQFF.